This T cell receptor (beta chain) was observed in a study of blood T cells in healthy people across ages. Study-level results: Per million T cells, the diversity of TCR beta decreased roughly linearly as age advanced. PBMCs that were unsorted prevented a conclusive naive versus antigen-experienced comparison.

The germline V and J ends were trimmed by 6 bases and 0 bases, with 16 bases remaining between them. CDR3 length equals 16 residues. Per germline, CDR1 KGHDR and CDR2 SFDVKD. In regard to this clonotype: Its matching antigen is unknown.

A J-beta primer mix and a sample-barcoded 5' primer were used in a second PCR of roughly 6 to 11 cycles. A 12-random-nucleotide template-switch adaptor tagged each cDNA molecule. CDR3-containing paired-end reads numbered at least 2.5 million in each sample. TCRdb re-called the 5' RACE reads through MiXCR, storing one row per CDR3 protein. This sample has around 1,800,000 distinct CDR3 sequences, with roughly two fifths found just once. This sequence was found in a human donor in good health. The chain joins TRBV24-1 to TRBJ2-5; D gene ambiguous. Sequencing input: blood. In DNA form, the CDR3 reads TGTGCCACCAGTCACGGGCCAGAAACTCACCAAGAGACCCAGTACTTC. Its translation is CATSHGPETHQETQYF.